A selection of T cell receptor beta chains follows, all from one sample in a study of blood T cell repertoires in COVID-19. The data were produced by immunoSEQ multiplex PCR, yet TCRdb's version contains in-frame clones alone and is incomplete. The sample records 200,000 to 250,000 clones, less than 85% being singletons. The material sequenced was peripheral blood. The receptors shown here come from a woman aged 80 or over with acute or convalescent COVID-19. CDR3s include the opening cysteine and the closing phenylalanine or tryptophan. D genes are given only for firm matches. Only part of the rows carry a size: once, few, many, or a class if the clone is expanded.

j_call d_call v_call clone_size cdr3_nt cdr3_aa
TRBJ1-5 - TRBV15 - TGTGCCACCAGCAGAGATAGGAGCAGCCCCCAGCCCCAGCATTTT CATSRDRSSPQPQHF
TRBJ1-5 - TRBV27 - TGTGCCAGTCCCCCCCGGCAGGTATATAGCAATCAGCCCCAGCATTTT CASPPRQVYSNQPQHF
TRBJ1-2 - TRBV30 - TGTGCCTGGAGTATATCAATAAGGACGGGGGGCTACACCTTC CAWSISIRTGGYTF
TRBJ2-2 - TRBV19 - TGTGCCAGCGAGCGACCGGACGGGGAGCTGTTTTTT CASERPDGELFF
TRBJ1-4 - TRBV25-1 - TGTGCCAGCAGTGAATGGGACATAACTAATGAAAAACTGTTTTTT CASSEWDITNEKLFF
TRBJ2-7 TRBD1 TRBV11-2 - TGTGCCAGCAGGGGTTACAGGGGCTACGAGCAGTACTTC CASRGYRGYEQYF
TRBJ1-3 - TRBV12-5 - TGTGCTAGTGGTTTTGAGGCCGGGGGCTCTGGAAACACCATATATTTT CASGFEAGGSGNTIYF
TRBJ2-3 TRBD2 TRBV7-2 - TGTGCCAGCAGCCGTAGCGGGGGGCTCGGGGATACGCAGTATTTT CASSRSGGLGDTQYF
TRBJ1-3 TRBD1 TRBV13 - TGTGCCAGCGTCAGGGGGAGACAGCCAATCTCTGGAAACACCATATATTTT CASVRGRQPISGNTIYF
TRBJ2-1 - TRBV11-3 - TGTGCCAGCAGCCCCGGACTAATCTACAATGAGCAGTTCTTC CASSPGLIYNEQFF
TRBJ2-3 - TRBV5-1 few TGCGCCAGCAGCTTGGCTCTAGGTACAGATACGCAGTATTTT CASSLALGTDTQYF
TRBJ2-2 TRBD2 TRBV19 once TGTGCCAGTAGTGTACCTAGCGGGGGGAGGACCGGGGAGCTGTTTTTT CASSVPSGGRTGELFF
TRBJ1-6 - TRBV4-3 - TGCGCCAGCAGCCAGAGCCCGACAGGAGATAATTCACCCCTCCACTTT CASSQSPTGDNSPLHF
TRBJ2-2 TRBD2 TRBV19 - TGTGCCCTTCAGTCCCTAGCGGGGGCTCGGGGCGGGGAGCTGTTTTTT CALQSLAGARGGELFF
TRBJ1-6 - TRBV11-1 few TGTGCCAGCAGCTTTTCGACAGGACCAAATTCACCCCTCCACTTT CASSFSTGPNSPLHF
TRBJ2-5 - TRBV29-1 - TGCAGCGTTGAATCAGGGGTTGAGACCCAGTACTTC CSVESGVETQYF
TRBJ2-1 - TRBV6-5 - TGTGCCAGCAGTCCACCGCAGCGGGCCTACAATGAGCAGTTCTTC CASSPPQRAYNEQFF
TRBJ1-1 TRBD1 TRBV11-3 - TGTGCCAGCAGCTTTACAGGGGGCTTGGAAGCTTTCTTT CASSFTGGLEAFF
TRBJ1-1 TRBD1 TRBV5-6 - TGTGCCAGCGGCCGACAGGGGGCTGGGGCCACTGAAGCTTTCTTT CASGRQGAGATEAFF
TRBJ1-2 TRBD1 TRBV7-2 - TGTGCCAGCAGCTCCAGGGGGACAGGAGTCTATGGCTACACCTTC CASSSRGTGVYGYTF
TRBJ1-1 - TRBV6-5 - TGTGCCAGCACTTCGGGAGGGTGGACTGAAGCTTTCTTT CASTSGGWTEAFF
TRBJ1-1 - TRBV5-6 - TGTGCCAGCAGCTTCGGGACGGGAGTGGCCTTATGGAGCACTGAAGCTTTCTTT CASSFGTGVALWSTEAFF
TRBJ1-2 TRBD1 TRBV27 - TGTGCCAGCAGTTTAGGCTCCGGGACAGGGCTTGCCTATGGCTACACCTTC CASSLGSGTGLAYGYTF
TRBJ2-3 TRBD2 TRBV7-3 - TGTGCCAGCAGCTTAGGACTAGCGGGGGGAACAGATACGCAGTATTTT CASSLGLAGGTDTQYF
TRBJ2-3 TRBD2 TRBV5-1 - TGCGCCAGCAGCTCCTGGACTAGCAGGACAGATACGCAGTATTTT CASSSWTSRTDTQYF
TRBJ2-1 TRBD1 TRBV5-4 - TGTGCCAGCAGGCCTTCCGGGACAGGGGGCATTGAGCAGTTCTTC CASRPSGTGGIEQFF
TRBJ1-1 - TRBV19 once TGTGCCAGTAACTGGGGCCGGAACACTGAAGCTTTCTTT CASNWGRNTEAFF
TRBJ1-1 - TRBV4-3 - TGCGCCAGCAGGAGGGCCGGGACCATCGGGGGGAACACTGAAGCTTTCTTT CASRRAGTIGGNTEAFF
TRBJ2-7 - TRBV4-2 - TGTGCCAGCAGCCGGATCGGGTACGAGCAGTACTTC CASSRIGYEQYF
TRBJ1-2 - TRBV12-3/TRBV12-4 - TGTGCCAGCAGGTACAGGAGGGGCTATGGCTACACCTTC CASRYRRGYGYTF
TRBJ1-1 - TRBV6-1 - TGTGCCAGCAGTGAAGCGGCAGGGAAAAGCACTGAAGCTTTCTTT CASSEAAGKSTEAFF
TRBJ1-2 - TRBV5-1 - TGCGCCAGCAGCTTGGAGTACAGGAAAAATGGCTACACCTTC CASSLEYRKNGYTF
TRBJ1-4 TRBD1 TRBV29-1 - TGCAGCGTTGAACGGGACAGGGAAAAACTGTTTTTT CSVERDREKLFF
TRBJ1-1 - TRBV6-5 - TGTGCCAGCAGCTACACATTCACCGGCGGGAACTCTGAAGCTTTCTTT CASSYTFTGGNSEAFF
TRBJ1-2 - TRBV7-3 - TGTGCCAGCAGCCCTGGCGGGGGGCGTTATGGCTACACCTTC CASSPGGGRYGYTF
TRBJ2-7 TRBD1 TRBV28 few TGTGCCAGCAACGAGGACAGGGGGATCTACGAGCAGTACTTC CASNEDRGIYEQYF
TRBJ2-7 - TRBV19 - TGTGCCAGTAGTACTTCGACAGGAATATACGAGCAGTACTTC CASSTSTGIYEQYF
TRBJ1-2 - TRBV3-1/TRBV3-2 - TGTGCCAGCAGCCCTCCGGACAGACCCGTCTTCACCTTC CASSPPDRPVFTF
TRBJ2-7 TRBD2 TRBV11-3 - TGTGCCAGCAGCGGGGTTTCGGGCGGGGGATACGAGCAGTACTTC CASSGVSGGGYEQYF
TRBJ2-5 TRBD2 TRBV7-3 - TGTGCCAGCAGCTTTGCTAGCGGGGGACAAGAGACCCAGTACTTC CASSFASGGQETQYF
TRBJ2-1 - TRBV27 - TGTGCCAGCAGCACCCCGGGGGGCCCAGACAATGAGCAGTTCTTC CASSTPGGPDNEQFF
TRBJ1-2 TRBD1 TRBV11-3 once TGTGCCAGCAGCTTCGGACAGGGGTCCACCTATGGCTACACCTTC CASSFGQGSTYGYTF
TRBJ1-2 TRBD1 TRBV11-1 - TGTGCCAGCAGCTTTTTGGGAGGACAGGGGGCGTCTGGCTACACCTTC CASSFLGGQGASGYTF
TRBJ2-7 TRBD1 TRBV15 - TGTGCCACCAGTCCGGGACAGGGCCACGAGCAGTACTTC CATSPGQGHEQYF
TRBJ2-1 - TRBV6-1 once TGTGCCAGCAGTGAAGTAGGGGCCCTCCTATCCTACAATGAGCAGTTCTTC CASSEVGALLSYNEQFF
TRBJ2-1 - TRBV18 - TGTGCCAGCTCACCCCCGGACAGTTTTGGGAAGAGTGAGCAGTTCTTC CASSPPDSFGKSEQFF
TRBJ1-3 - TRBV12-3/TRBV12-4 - TGTGCCAGCAGTCCCTCAGCTGGAAACACCATATATTTT CASSPSAGNTIYF
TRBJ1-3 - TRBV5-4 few TGTGCCAGCAGCTTAACCGGTCCTGGAAACACCATATATTTT CASSLTGPGNTIYF
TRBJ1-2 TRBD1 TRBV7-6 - TGTGCCAGCAGCTTAGGGGGGATGAGACAGGGCGGAGGCTACACCTTC CASSLGGMRQGGGYTF
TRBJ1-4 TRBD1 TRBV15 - TGTGCCACCAGCAGAGGAACAGGGGTCAAGGATGAAAAACTGTTTTTT CATSRGTGVKDEKLFF
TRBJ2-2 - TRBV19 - TGTGCCAGTAAGGGCAGGGGAAACACCGGGGAGCTGTTTTTT CASKGRGNTGELFF
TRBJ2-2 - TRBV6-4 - TGTGCCAGCAGTGAGCAGGGCAACACCGGGGAGCTGTTTTTT CASSEQGNTGELFF
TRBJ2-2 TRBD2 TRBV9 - TGTGCCAGCAGCGTAGCCGAAGGGACTAGCGCTTGGGGCGGGGAGCTGTTTTTT CASSVAEGTSAWGGELFF
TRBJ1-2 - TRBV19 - TGTGCCAGTAGTACCCCGACAGGTGGAGGCTACACCTTC CASSTPTGGGYTF